Listed below are T cell receptor beta chains from one sample, sequenced in a study of beta chain features in type 1 diabetes. Profiled with immunoSEQ multiplex PCR; TCRdb holds only in-frame clones, not every one. The table lists roughly 500,000 clones, about 30% of them singletons, with around 0.065% in the top ten. What was sequenced was naive CD4+ T cells from blood. The receptor set was obtained from a young man in good health. The CDR3 runs from the conserved cysteine through the conserved F or W. Fields, in order: V gene, clone size, D gene, J gene, CDR3 protein, CDR3 DNA. The D gene is left open where the match is weak. Size is stated for part of the rows, as once, few or many counts, or as a class when the clone is expanded.

V gene: TRBV10-3; clone size: .; D gene: TRBD1; J gene: TRBJ2-7; CDR3 protein: CAISEGAGEQYF; CDR3 DNA: TGTGCCATCAGCGAGGGGGCGGGCGAGCAGTACTTC
V gene: TRBV9; clone size: .; D gene: TRBD2; J gene: TRBJ2-5; CDR3 protein: CASSVGAGGPTTQETQYF; CDR3 DNA: TGTGCCAGCAGCGTAGGAGCGGGAGGCCCAACAACGCAAGAGACCCAGTACTTC
V gene: TRBV14; clone size: .; D gene: TRBD2; J gene: TRBJ2-1; CDR3 protein: CASSQDTGGTYNEQFF; CDR3 DNA: TGTGCCAGCAGCCAAGATACGGGAGGGACCTACAATGAGCAGTTCTTC
V gene: TRBV19; clone size: few; D gene: TRBD1; J gene: TRBJ1-2; CDR3 protein: CASNPSGTGITYGYTF; CDR3 DNA: TGTGCCAGTAACCCCTCCGGGACAGGGATCACTTATGGCTACACCTTC
V gene: TRBV29-1; clone size: .; D gene: .; J gene: TRBJ2-1; CDR3 protein: CSGRPSSGYNEQFF; CDR3 DNA: TGCAGCGGCCGCCCTAGCTCGGGGTACAATGAGCAGTTCTTC
V gene: TRBV6-5; clone size: .; D gene: .; J gene: TRBJ2-2; CDR3 protein: CASSNRVPGELFF; CDR3 DNA: TGTGCCAGCAGCAACAGGGTTCCCGGGGAGCTGTTTTTT
V gene: TRBV30; clone size: few; D gene: .; J gene: TRBJ2-7; CDR3 protein: CAWSVRRDLGEQYF; CDR3 DNA: TGTGCCTGGAGTGTACGACGGGATCTCGGGGAGCAGTACTTC
V gene: TRBV5-1; clone size: .; D gene: TRBD1; J gene: TRBJ1-1; CDR3 protein: CASSFTGTANTEAFF; CDR3 DNA: TGCGCCAGCAGCTTTACCGGGACAGCCAACACTGAAGCTTTCTTT
V gene: TRBV4-1; clone size: once; D gene: .; J gene: TRBJ2-3; CDR3 protein: CASSQLRYLQDTQYF; CDR3 DNA: TGCGCCAGCAGCCAACTCAGGTATTTGCAAGATACGCAGTATTTT
V gene: TRBV5-1; clone size: once; D gene: TRBD1; J gene: TRBJ2-7; CDR3 protein: CASSPRDSSYEQYF; CDR3 DNA: TGCGCCAGCAGCCCCCGGGACAGCTCCTACGAGCAGTACTTC
V gene: TRBV6-1; clone size: .; D gene: .; J gene: TRBJ2-7; CDR3 protein: CASSEEGTYEQYF; CDR3 DNA: TGTGCCAGCAGTGAGGAGGGGACCTACGAGCAGTACTTC
V gene: TRBV30; clone size: few; D gene: .; J gene: TRBJ2-4; CDR3 protein: CAWAAGRDIQYF; CDR3 DNA: TGTGCCTGGGCGGCGGGCCGGGACATTCAGTACTTC
V gene: TRBV11-2; clone size: .; D gene: TRBD1; J gene: TRBJ2-1; CDR3 protein: CASSPFPGQGGNEQFF; CDR3 DNA: TGTGCCAGCAGCCCGTTCCCGGGACAGGGGGGCAATGAGCAGTTCTTC
V gene: TRBV7-8; clone size: .; D gene: .; J gene: TRBJ2-7; CDR3 protein: CASSFRRAPLDSEQYF; CDR3 DNA: TGTGCCAGCAGCTTCCGAAGGGCCCCGCTCGACTCCGAGCAGTACTTC
V gene: TRBV9; clone size: few; D gene: TRBD2; J gene: TRBJ2-1; CDR3 protein: CASSPWGSGSVDEQFF; CDR3 DNA: TGTGCCAGCAGCCCCTGGGGTAGCGGGAGTGTGGATGAGCAGTTCTTC
V gene: TRBV15; clone size: .; D gene: TRBD2; J gene: TRBJ2-3; CDR3 protein: CATRELNTDTQYF; CDR3 DNA: TGTGCCACGCGGGAGCTTAACACAGATACGCAGTATTTT
V gene: TRBV29-1; clone size: few; D gene: .; J gene: TRBJ1-1; CDR3 protein: CSVEGTRNTEAFF; CDR3 DNA: TGCAGCGTTGAAGGGACAAGGAACACTGAAGCTTTCTTT
V gene: TRBV19; clone size: .; D gene: TRBD1; J gene: TRBJ2-2; CDR3 protein: CASRDRANTGELFF; CDR3 DNA: TGTGCCAGTAGGGACAGGGCGAACACCGGGGAGCTGTTTTTT
V gene: TRBV5-1; clone size: .; D gene: TRBD2; J gene: TRBJ2-1; CDR3 protein: CASSFGLAGGLNEQFF; CDR3 DNA: TGCGCCAGCAGCTTTGGACTAGCGGGAGGACTCAATGAGCAGTTCTTC
V gene: TRBV11-2; clone size: .; D gene: TRBD1; J gene: TRBJ2-2; CDR3 protein: CASSPGQGRAGELFF; CDR3 DNA: TGTGCCAGCAGCCCCGGACAGGGGAGGGCCGGGGAGCTGTTTTTT
V gene: TRBV7-6; clone size: few; D gene: .; J gene: TRBJ1-4; CDR3 protein: CATSRASTNEKLFF; CDR3 DNA: TGTGCCACCTCGCGGGCGTCAACTAATGAAAAACTGTTTTTT
V gene: TRBV30; clone size: .; D gene: .; J gene: TRBJ2-6; CDR3 protein: CAWSVGGPGANVLTF; CDR3 DNA: TGTGCCTGGAGTGTCGGGGGTCCTGGGGCCAACGTCCTGACTTTC
V gene: TRBV5-6; clone size: .; D gene: TRBD2; J gene: TRBJ2-3; CDR3 protein: CASSRGLAEPKAQYF; CDR3 DNA: TGTGCCAGCAGCCGCGGACTAGCGGAACCTAAGGCGCAGTATTTT
V gene: TRBV29-1; clone size: .; D gene: .; J gene: TRBJ2-2; CDR3 protein: CSVEGNPNTGELFF; CDR3 DNA: TGCAGCGTTGAGGGTAACCCGAACACCGGGGAGCTGTTTTTT
V gene: TRBV30; clone size: few; D gene: .; J gene: TRBJ2-7; CDR3 protein: CAWTGSRVFSYEQYF; CDR3 DNA: TGTGCCTGGACTGGATCGAGAGTTTTCTCCTACGAGCAGTACTTC
V gene: TRBV30; clone size: few; D gene: .; J gene: TRBJ2-7; CDR3 protein: CAWSRGYEQYF; CDR3 DNA: TGTGCCTGGAGTCGGGGATACGAGCAGTACTTC
V gene: TRBV30; clone size: .; D gene: .; J gene: TRBJ1-4; CDR3 protein: CAWSLQWGTTNEKLFF; CDR3 DNA: TGTGCCTGGAGTCTACAGTGGGGAACAACTAATGAAAAACTGTTTTTT
V gene: TRBV9; clone size: .; D gene: .; J gene: TRBJ1-2; CDR3 protein: CASSPRETNYGYTF; CDR3 DNA: TGTGCCAGCAGCCCACGAGAGACGAACTATGGCTACACCTTC
V gene: TRBV19; clone size: .; D gene: .; J gene: TRBJ2-1; CDR3 protein: CASSPGANEQFF; CDR3 DNA: TGTGCCAGTAGCCCAGGGGCAAATGAGCAGTTCTTC
V gene: TRBV30; clone size: few; D gene: .; J gene: TRBJ2-7; CDR3 protein: CAWSPLSNEQYF; CDR3 DNA: TGTGCCTGGAGCCCACTCAGCAACGAGCAGTACTTC
V gene: TRBV29-1; clone size: .; D gene: TRBD1; J gene: TRBJ2-3; CDR3 protein: CSVQPGQAVRNTQYF; CDR3 DNA: TGCAGCGTTCAACCTGGACAGGCGGTACGAAATACGCAGTATTTT
V gene: TRBV9; clone size: .; D gene: TRBD2; J gene: TRBJ2-5; CDR3 protein: CASSAEAGVGETQYF; CDR3 DNA: TGTGCCAGCAGCGCAGAAGCGGGAGTGGGAGAGACCCAGTACTTC